This T cell receptor (beta chain) comes out of a study of T-cell memory formation after mild COVID-19. The germline V gene has CDR1 LGHDT and CDR2 YNNKEL (reference sequence). The junction had 7 bases not matched to a gene; V was cut back by 4 bases and J by 5 bases. The CDR3 contains 16 residues. TCRdb ran MiXCR on the 5' RACE reads and lists one entry per CDR3 protein. The sample includes roughly 410,000 distinct CDR3 sequences, about 24% of them seen just once. This clonotype was found a few times. The sequence came from an adult woman who had mild COVID-19 (a few samples of this study predate the infection). Cell type and time point are not known. This chain joins TRBV3-1 and TRBJ2-5; 13 positions match TRBD2. The sample taken for sequencing was PBMCs or a T cell subset sorted from them (not recorded which). In DNA form, the CDR3 reads TGTGCCAGCAGCCCAGGACTAGCGGGAGCTGGGGAGACCCAGTACTTC. Translating it yields CASSPGLAGAGETQYF.